A single sample gave rise to the 20 T cell receptor beta chains below, sequenced in a study of cytomegalovirus exposure and HLA in healthy donors. With 60 Vbeta and 13 Jbeta primers, the PCR was carried out. Clones were read by immunoSEQ multiplex PCR, and TCRdb kept only the in-frame ones, dropping some. The table has 150,000 to 200,000 clones, roughly 80% seen once. Sequencing was performed on PBMCs. These receptor sequences come from a female donor in good health and CMV-seronegative.

The chain uses TRBV7-9 and TRBJ2-7, with unresolved D. Trimming cost V 0 bases and J 0 bases, with 6 bases left between them. CDR1 and CDR2 from the germline V gene are SEHNR and FQNEAQ (reference sequence). The CDR3 extends over 14 amino acids. CDR3 protein: CASSLADTSYEQYF. Written as DNA, the CDR3 is TGTGCCAGCAGCTTAGCAGACACCTCCTACGAGCAGTACTTC. The whole variable domain, remainder taken from reference TRBV7-9 and TRBJ2-7, is DTGVSQNPRHKITKRGQNVTFRCDPISEHNRLYWYRQTLGQGPEFLTYFQNEAQLEKSRLLSDRFSAERPKGSFSTLEIQRTEQGDSAMYLCASSLADTSYEQYFGPGTRLTVT.

The rearrangement uses TRBV6-4 and TRBJ2-1; TRBD2 might be the D (5 bases). The CDR3 loop spans 15 amino acids. Trimming removed 5 bases at V and 9 bases at J, with 20 bases between. Germline V lookup: CDR1 MRHNA, CDR2 SNTAGT. This CDR3 reads CASSLDSGFRAEQFF. Written as DNA, the CDR3 is TGTGCCAGCAGTTTGGACTCCGGGTTCCGGGCTGAGCAGTTCTTC.

The chain links TRBV9 to TRBJ1-4; D is possibly TRBD1 (5 bases). With 4 bases removed from V and 5 bases from J, the gap between germline ends came to 12 bases. This CDR3 has 14 amino acids. CDR1 is SGDLS, CDR2 YYNGEE, per germline. For the CDR3, the DNA is TGTGCCAGCAGCCTGGGGCACATCAATGAAAAACTGTTTTTT. Protein: CASSLGHINEKLFF.

This clone has just one count. The CDR3: CASSREPGLFSTEQFF. CDR3 bases: TGTGCCAGCAGCCGAGAGCCGGGACTTTTTAGTACTGAGCAGTTCTTC. The rearrangement joins TRBV9 to TRBJ2-1; tentative D call: TRBD2 (6 bases). The CDR3 runs to 16 residues. Trimming took 4 bases from V and 9 from J, leaving 23 bases between them. Per the germline V gene, CDR1 is SGDLS and CDR2 is YYNGEE.

The rearrangement links TRBV4-1 to TRBJ2-5, with a weak D call TRBD2 (5 bases). The germline V and J ends were trimmed by 4 bases and 9 bases, with 15 bases remaining between them. This CDR3 spans 13 amino acids. The germline V gene has CDR1 MGHRA and CDR2 YSYEKL. The CDR3 DNA reads TGCGCCAGCAGCCGAGGAGGAGCGGAGGCCCAGTACTTC. Amino acid sequence: CASSRGGAEAQYF.

This chain links TRBV29-1 with TRBJ2-1, with TRBD2 matching over 12 bases. The CDR3 is 15 amino acids. V lost 6 bases, J lost 4 bases, and 7 bases stayed unmatched. The germline V gene encodes CDR1 SQVTM and CDR2 ANQGSEA. The CDR3 reads CSVSLAGGRYNEQFF. The CDR3 bases are TGCAGCGTGTCTCTAGCGGGAGGGCGATACAATGAGCAGTTCTTC.

Written as DNA, the CDR3 is TGTGCCAGCAGTTTGATGAGGACAGGGACCACTGAAGCTTTCTTT. This translates into CASSLMRTGTTEAFF. This chain connects TRBV27 to TRBJ1-1; 8 nucleotides agree with TRBD1. Germline V lookup: CDR1 MNHEY, CDR2 SMNVEV (reference sequence). The CDR3 has 15 amino acids. With V trimmed by 3 bases and J by 4 bases, 7 bases remained unmatched.

V is TRBV7-8 and J is TRBJ2-3, with D maybe TRBD1 (5 bases). V dropped 1 base and J dropped 2 bases, with 13 bases sitting between them. The CDR3 extends over 16 amino acids. From germline, CDR1 is SGHVS and CDR2 FQNEAQ. CDR3 sequence: CASSLDRSRHTDTQYF. CDR3 nucleotides: TGTGCCAGCAGCTTAGACAGGTCCAGGCACACAGATACGCAGTATTTT.

This clone occurred a few times. The chain couples TRBV2 to TRBJ2-6; the match to TRBD1 covers 7 bases. This CDR3 spans 16 amino acids. The V segment lost 6 bases and the J segment 2 bases; nucleotides outside the gene matches: 7. Germline CDR1 SNHLY, CDR2 FYNNEI. The CDR3 protein is CASRSLQGAGANVLTF. The CDR3, as DNA: TGTGCCAGCAGATCTCTCCAGGGGGCTGGGGCCAACGTCCTGACTTTC.

This sequence joins TRBV27 and TRBJ2-2, with unresolved D. V shed 0 bases and J shed 14 bases, with 22 bases lying between them. CDR1 is MNHEY, CDR2 SMNVEV, per germline (reference sequence). This CDR3 spans 16 amino acids. The CDR3 reads CASSLSRGNPSQYLFF. The CDR3 nucleotides are TGTGCCAGCAGTTTATCCCGCGGAAACCCCAGTCAATATCTGTTTTTT.

V is TRBV5-4 and J is TRBJ1-1; possibly TRBD1 for D (5 bases). The germline V gene has CDR1 SGHNT and CDR2 YYREEE (reference sequence). CDR3 length equals 15 residues. V was cut by 0 bases and J by 3 bases, with 12 bases left in between. The CDR3 DNA reads as TGTGCCAGCAGCTTGGGGGGCAGGGTAGACACTGAAGCTTTCTTT. It is translated as CASSLGGRVDTEAFF.

This clone was seen once. This chain uses TRBV15 with TRBJ2-2; 7 nucleotides line up with TRBD2. This CDR3 is 14 amino acids long. Unmatched junction bases numbered 1, after V lost 0 bases and J lost 6 bases. Germline CDR1 LNHNV, CDR2 YYDKDF (reference sequence). This CDR3 reads CATSRDRGAGELFF. The CDR3 bases are TGTGCCACCAGCAGAGATCGGGGGGCCGGGGAGCTGTTTTTT.

This chain uses TRBV2 with TRBJ1-2; 7 bases line up with TRBD1. Looked up from germline, CDR1 is SNHLY and CDR2 is FYNNEI. This CDR3 spans 13 amino acids. Trimming at V came to 6 bases and at J to 7 bases, leaving 8 bases not matched to a gene. CDR3 residues: CASSLRGQFGYTF. CDR3 nucleotide sequence: TGTGCCAGCAGCCTAAGGGGACAGTTTGGCTACACCTTC.

The sample holds one count of this clone. The genes are TRBV7-9 and TRBJ1-1, with D tentatively TRBD1 (6 bases). V was pared by 5 bases and J by 7 bases, with 17 bases between. The CDR3 is 14 residues long. CDR1 and CDR2 from the germline V gene are SEHNR and FQNEAQ (reference sequence). The CDR3 bases are TGTGCCAGCAGCCCCTCAGGGGTCCAGGTTGAAGCTTTCTTT. It codes for CASSPSGVQVEAFF.

The genes are TRBV23-1 and TRBJ2-1; possibly TRBD2 for D (6 bases). TRBV23-1 is flagged as an ORF with uncertain function. The CDR3 consists of 16 residues. Trimming took 6 bases from V and 6 from J, leaving 21 bases between them. The CDR3 sequence: CASRGRLRGPPNEQFF. The CDR3 DNA is TGCGCCAGCAGGGGGCGATTGCGGGGACCACCCAATGAGCAGTTCTTC.

The chain carries TRBV2 and TRBJ2-5; 8 bases line up with TRBD1. CDR3 size: 15 residues. With 4 bases clipped from V and 2 bases from J, the junction kept 6 bases outside the gene matches. The germline V gene has CDR1 SNHLY and CDR2 FYNNEI. The CDR3: CASSAWTGQQETQYF. The CDR3 DNA is TGTGCCAGCAGTGCCTGGACAGGGCAACAAGAGACCCAGTACTTC.

The chain employs TRBV7-9 and TRBJ2-3; TRBD2 is a possible D gene (6 bases). This CDR3 has 15 amino acids. The ends were cut back, 1 base at V and 6 bases at J, with 14 bases in the middle. The germline V gene encodes CDR1 SEHNR and CDR2 FQNEAQ (reference sequence). Here the CDR3 reads CASSLDGTLGDTQYF. As DNA, the CDR3 is TGTGCCAGCAGCTTAGACGGGACTTTGGGGGATACGCAGTATTTT.

CDR3 coding DNA: TGTGCCAGCAGCTTAGGTATGAGTAGTGCCCACAATGAGCAGTTCTTC. This sequence encodes CASSLGMSSAHNEQFF. The V and J genes are TRBV7-2 and TRBJ2-1; D is unclear. The CDR3 runs 16 residues. V lost 1 base and J 5 bases, leaving 15 bases between the germline ends. Germline V gives CDR1 SGHTA, CDR2 FQGNSA.

By frequency in the sample, this clone is medium-sized. The gene calls are TRBV7-6 and TRBJ2-2; tentatively, D is TRBD2 (7 bases). With 2 bases removed from V and 4 bases from J, the gap between germline ends came to 14 bases. CDR3 length: 16 residues. Germline CDR1 is SGHVS and CDR2 is FNYEAQ. CDR3 protein: CASSLWGGRGTGELFF. The CDR3 DNA follows: TGTGCCAGCAGCTTATGGGGGGGCCGGGGCACCGGGGAGCTGTTTTTT.

This clone was seen once. The chain employs TRBV19 and TRBJ1-1, with 11 bases matching TRBD1. Germline assignment: CDR1 LNHDA and CDR2 SQIVND (reference sequence). The junction had 5 bases not matched to a gene; V was cut back by 8 bases and J by 6 bases. The CDR3 has 13 residues. The CDR3 is CASRGQGASEAFF. The DNA for the CDR3 is TGTGCCAGTCGTGGACAGGGGGCCTCTGAAGCTTTCTTT.